The clone carrying this TCR beta chain has a handful of counts. No antigen is known for it. The data were taken from a study of identical twins. Study-level findings and limits: With abundant cord blood beta clonotypes, insertions were fewer; memory repertoires showed no such pattern. Low generation-probability sequences were in excess among twin-shared out-of-frame alpha sequences.

This CDR3 contains 14 residues. Trimming left V 4 bases short and J 7 bases short, with 15 bases between. Germline loops: CDR1 SGHRS, CDR2 YFSETQ. TCRdb re-called the 5' RACE reads through MiXCR, storing one row per CDR3 protein. Counted here are about 890,000 distinct CDR3 sequences, more than 9% occurring once; the ten biggest clones make up around 1.5%. This sample also belongs to another study, concerning yellow fever vaccine responses in identical twins.

This chain links TRBV5-1 with TRBJ2-1; D not resolved. The clonotype was recovered from a woman between 18 and 29 years old in good health. Sequencing was performed on PBMCs. The CDR3 loop is CASSPVATPNEQFF. CDR3 nucleotides: TGCGCCAGCAGCCCGGTGGCCACCCCGAATGAGCAGTTCTTC.